These 17 T cell receptor beta chains came from one sample sequenced in a study of beta chain features in type 1 diabetes. The investigators reverse transcribed all of the isolated RNA, so they sequenced expressed TCRB transcripts. The repertoire was sequenced with immunoSEQ multiplex PCR; TCRdb's copy has only in-frame clones and lacks some. The data contain 350,000 to 400,000 clones, about 15% of them singletons. The sequencing sample was made of naive CD4+ T cells from blood. All receptors come from a woman between 18 and 30 years old in good health.

This clone has only a few counts. CDR3 region: CASSAGTRPQETQYF. Here the CDR3 DNA reads TGTGCCAGCTCAGCCGGGACAAGACCGCAAGAGACCCAGTACTTC. The chain has TRBV18 and TRBJ2-5; tentatively, D is TRBD1 (6 bases). The CDR3 has 15 amino acids. Germline V gene data show CDR1 as KGHSH and CDR2 as LQKENI. The V end lost 5 bases, the J end lost 2 bases, and 15 bases lay between the germline ends.

The chain carries TRBV4-3 and TRBJ1-2, with 7 bases lining up with TRBD1. The germline V gene has CDR1 LGHNA and CDR2 YSLEER. V gave up 8 bases and J gave up 6 bases; unmatched junction bases: 9. The CDR3 covers 13 residues. CDR3 sequence reads: CASGYQGVDGYTF. In DNA form, the CDR3 reads TGCGCCAGCGGATACCAGGGGGTAGATGGCTACACCTTC.

This chain joins TRBV9 and TRBJ2-3, with D uncertain. This CDR3 contains 14 residues. Germline values: CDR1 SGDLS, CDR2 YYNGEE. Trimming left V 2 bases short and J 2 bases short, with 9 bases between. The CDR3 loop reads CASSVRLITDTQYF. The CDR3 DNA reads as TGTGCCAGCAGCGTTCGGTTGATCACAGATACGCAGTATTTT.

J is TRBJ1-4 and V is TRBV7-2, with D maybe TRBD1 (5 bases). Per germline, CDR1 SGHTA and CDR2 FQGNSA. Trimming pared 5 bases from V and 0 bases from J, leaving 10 bases between. CDR3 size: 15 residues. The chain's CDR3 is CASSPRQTTNEKLFF. CDR3 in DNA: TGTGCCAGCAGCCCCCGACAGACAACTAATGAAAAACTGTTTTTT.

This chain uses TRBV6-1 with TRBJ1-5; no definite D call. The CDR3 spans 15 residues. Germline-derived CDR1 and CDR2 are MNHNS and SASEGT. Trimming pared 4 bases from V and 0 bases from J, leaving 10 bases between. CDR3 nucleotides: TGTGCCAGCAGTGGAACGGTTATTAGCAATCAGCCCCAGCATTTT. Its translation is CASSGTVISNQPQHF.

This clone appeared a few times. This chain connects TRBV27 to TRBJ2-1; no firm D call. V lost 5 bases and J lost 0, with 11 bases in between. This CDR3 contains 15 residues. Germline V lookup: CDR1 MNHEY, CDR2 SMNVEV (reference sequence). The CDR3 region has the DNA TGTGCCAGCAGTAACCGTTGGCCCTCCTACAATGAGCAGTTCTTC. Translated, it gives CASSNRWPSYNEQFF.

The sample holds a few counts of this clone. This sequence joins TRBV11-2 and TRBJ2-7, with a tentative D call TRBD2 (5 bases). The CDR3 has 15 amino acids. The V end was cut by 3 bases, the J end by 1 base, with 13 bases between. The V gene's germline CDR1 is SGHAT and CDR2 FQNNGV. CDR3 amino acids: CASSLGGLHSYEQYF. As DNA, the CDR3 is TGTGCCAGCAGCTTGGGCGGACTCCATTCCTACGAGCAGTACTTC.

This chain joins TRBV5-4 and TRBJ2-1; D unresolved. The CDR3 contains 14 residues. Germline assignment: CDR1 SGHNT and CDR2 YYREEE (reference sequence). Trimming removed 2 bases from V and 1 base from J, with 7 bases in between. CDR3 protein: CASSFSGSYNEQFF. The CDR3 nucleotides are TGTGCCAGCAGCTTTTCCGGGTCCTACAATGAGCAGTTCTTC.

The genes are TRBV29-1 and TRBJ1-4; D is perhaps TRBD1 (6 bases). This CDR3 is built from 16 residues. V dropped 5 bases and J dropped 3 bases, with 19 bases sitting between them. Germline V gene data show CDR1 as SQVTM and CDR2 as ANQGSEA. The CDR3 nucleotides read TGCAGCGTTTTCCTACAGAACAGGGAGCCTAATGAAAAACTGTTTTTT. Amino acid sequence: CSVFLQNREPNEKLFF.

The chain links TRBV27 to TRBJ2-1; 12 bases are shared with TRBD2. With V trimmed by 6 bases and J by 5 bases, 5 bases remained unmatched. This CDR3 has 15 amino acids. Looked up from germline, CDR1 is MNHEY and CDR2 is SMNVEV (reference sequence). The CDR3 DNA sequence: TGTGCCAGCAGACGGACTAGCGGGATTGACAATGAGCAGTTCTTC. Its translation: CASRRTSGIDNEQFF.

The chain has TRBV18 and TRBJ2-5, with a possible D match to TRBD2 (5 bases). CDR3 length equals 15 residues. V dropped 0 bases and J dropped 3 bases, with 11 bases sitting between them. The germline V gene encodes CDR1 KGHSH and CDR2 LQKENI. The CDR3 protein is CASSPPTTAKETQYF. CDR3 sequence (DNA): TGTGCCAGCTCACCACCGACTACAGCCAAAGAGACCCAGTACTTC.

This clone turned up a few times. The chain joins TRBV29-1 to TRBJ1-2; D remains ambiguous. The CDR3 sequence is 12 residues long. Per germline, CDR1 SQVTM and CDR2 ANQGSEA. The V end was cut by 1 base, the J end by 4 bases, with 7 bases between. In DNA form, the CDR3 reads TGCAGCGTTGAAGGGGCGAGCTATGGCTACACCTTC. It yields the protein CSVEGASYGYTF.

This clone was found a few times. The chain has TRBV7-9 and TRBJ1-5; D gene ambiguous. Germline V lookup: CDR1 SEHNR, CDR2 FQNEAQ (reference sequence). Trimming stripped 5 bases from V and 1 base from J, with 9 bases between. CDR3 length: 14 amino acids. This CDR3 reads CASSTDTSNQPQHF. The DNA of the CDR3 is TGTGCCAGCAGCACAGATACAAGCAATCAGCCCCAGCATTTT.

A few counts support this clone. The genes are TRBV5-1 and TRBJ2-7, with D possibly matching TRBD1 (6 bases). CDR3 length: 13 amino acids. The V end was cut by 4 bases, the J end by 7 bases, with 15 bases between. CDR1 is SGHRS and CDR2 is YFSETQ in the germline V gene. The CDR3 is CASSIMIDREQYF. The CDR3 DNA sequence: TGCGCCAGCAGCATAATGATAGACAGGGAGCAGTACTTC.

A few counts support this clone. The rearrangement joins TRBV19 to TRBJ2-2; D is unresolved. CDR3 size: 13 residues. The germline V and J ends were trimmed by 2 bases and 6 bases, with 7 bases remaining between them. Per germline, CDR1 LNHDA and CDR2 SQIVND (reference sequence). DNA for the CDR3: TGTGCCAGTAGTATAACTCGCGCCGGGGAGCTGTTTTTT. The encoded protein is CASSITRAGELFF.

The V call is TRBV19, the J call TRBJ2-1; 7 bases map to TRBD1. Looked up from germline, CDR1 is LNHDA and CDR2 is SQIVND (reference sequence). The CDR3 contains 14 residues. The V and J ends lost 5 bases and 3 bases, in that order; junction bases with no gene match: 4. CDR3 sequence: CASSDGTVYNEQFF. The CDR3 DNA reads as TGTGCCAGTAGTGACGGGACAGTCTACAATGAGCAGTTCTTC.

This clone was detected only a few times. The chain employs TRBV6-6 and TRBJ2-7; 7 nucleotides match TRBD1. The CDR3 is 14 residues long. The germline V gene encodes CDR1 MNHNY and CDR2 SVGAGI (reference sequence). J gave up 2 bases and V 6 bases, and 7 bases lay outside the gene matches. In nucleotides, the CDR3 is TGTGCCAGCAGCCCGGGACAGCTAACCTACGAGCAGTACTTC. Its protein product is CASSPGQLTYEQYF.